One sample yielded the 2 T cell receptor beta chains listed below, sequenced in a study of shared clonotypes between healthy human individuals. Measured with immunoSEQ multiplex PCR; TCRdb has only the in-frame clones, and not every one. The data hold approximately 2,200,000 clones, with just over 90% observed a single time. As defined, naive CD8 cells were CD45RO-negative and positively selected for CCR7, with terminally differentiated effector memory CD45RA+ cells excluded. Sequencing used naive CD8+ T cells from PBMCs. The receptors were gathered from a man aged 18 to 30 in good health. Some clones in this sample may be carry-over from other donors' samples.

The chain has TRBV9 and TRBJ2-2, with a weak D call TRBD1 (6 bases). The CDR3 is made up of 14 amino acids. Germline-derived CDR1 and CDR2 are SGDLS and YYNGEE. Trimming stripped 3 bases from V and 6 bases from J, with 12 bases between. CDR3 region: CASSDGRGPGELFF. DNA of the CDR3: TGTGCCAGCAGCGACGGCAGGGGTCCCGGGGAGCTGTTTTTT.

The CDR3 DNA follows: TGCGCCAGCAGCCAAGAATTGTCCCCCGGGGTTTTGTTAGACGAGCAGTACTTC. It yields the protein CASSQELSPGVLLDEQYF. J is TRBJ2-7 and V is TRBV4-3; D is perhaps TRBD2 (5 bases). Trimming shortened V by 0 bases and J by 5 bases, and 23 bases separated the two germline ends. The CDR3 has 18 amino acids. Germline assignment: CDR1 LGHNA and CDR2 YSLEER.